This is a list of T cell receptor beta chains from one sample in a study of T-cell memory formation after mild COVID-19. Using its own MiXCR run on the 5' RACE reads, TCRdb lists one record per CDR3 protein. This table holds hundreds of thousands of distinct CDR3 sequences, approximately 15% found once. Sequencing was performed on PBMCs or a T cell subset sorted from them (not recorded which). Receptors originate from an adult woman who had mild COVID-19 (a few samples of this study predate the infection). Cell type and time point are not known. The CDR3 runs from the conserved cysteine through the conserved F or W. Clone size is not always given. Where it is, it says once, few, many or a class for expanded clones.

v_gene,abundance,CDR3aa
TRBV5-1,few,CASSPWGAGNEQYF
TRBV4-1,NA,CASSLLRDGTYEQYF
TRBV29-1,NA,CSVESILRNTEAFF
TRBV10-3,NA,CAISESTGVGYGYTF
TRBV6-1,few,CASSAAGGVVYGYTF
TRBV20-1,NA,CSAKDIIGGNTIYF
TRBV7-2,NA,CASSLVTASYEQYF
TRBV24-1,many,CATSVRTNYGYTF
TRBV7-6,NA,CASSLVTGGRNNEQFF
TRBV7-8,few,CASSLPGRYIQYF
TRBV5-1,NA,CASSPERTGGYGYTF
TRBV14,NA,CASSQDVWSRTEAFF
TRBV12-3/TRBV12-4,few,CASSNGGALNTEAFF
TRBV20-1,few,CSARELNQPQHF
TRBV7-9,few,CASSLRRWGEGQPQHF
TRBV11-1,NA,CASSLAAGPYNEQFF
TRBV20-1,NA,CSAPRGGNTNTEAFF
TRBV20-1,NA,CSAGRLVETQYF
TRBV5-1,NA,CASSGGPAGQGTSEQYF
TRBV12-3/TRBV12-4,NA,CASSTRARDTEAFF
TRBV6-2/TRBV6-3,few,CASRPSGNTGELFF
TRBV6-2/TRBV6-3,few,CASKILDGTEAFF
TRBV7-8,NA,CASSFNTGEQYF
TRBV3-1,few,CASSQVATEQFF
TRBV5-1,few,CASNPDRTYEQYF
TRBV4-1,few,CASSIRQPNTEAFF
TRBV5-1,many,CASSLIDEQFF
TRBV5-1,NA,CASSSQTSLDTQYF
TRBV29-1,NA,CSVVGSYTDTQYF
TRBV3-1,few,CASSKGLDYEQYF
TRBV20-1,many,CSAPISGALDTQYF
TRBV2,few,CASSVSSRFNEQYF
TRBV5-1,few,CASSSGHATTYGYTF
TRBV4-1,few,CASSQVGSATSTDTQYF
TRBV12-3/TRBV12-4,NA,CASTVHRPF
TRBV3-1,few,CASSRIQGTEAFF
TRBV6-6,few,CASSYLKETQYF
TRBV12-5,NA,CASGIDWTEAFF
TRBV7-9,NA,CASSPPLGGIGTEAFF
TRBV24-1,NA,CATSDRDYEQYF
TRBV5-1,few,CASSLGGVAYEQYF
TRBV12-3/TRBV12-4,NA,CASSLTLRWILAEDTEAFF
TRBV19,many,CASSLPTVNTEAFF
TRBV6-6,NA,CASSYFGRLADYEQYF
TRBV25-1,few,CASSASYRGPGNTIYF
TRBV7-8,NA,CASSLAPSGWSDTQYF
TRBV4-2,NA,CASSQDEGESPLHF
TRBV18,NA,CASRKDRGIAEAFF
TRBV29-1,few,CSVEGQGHGELFF